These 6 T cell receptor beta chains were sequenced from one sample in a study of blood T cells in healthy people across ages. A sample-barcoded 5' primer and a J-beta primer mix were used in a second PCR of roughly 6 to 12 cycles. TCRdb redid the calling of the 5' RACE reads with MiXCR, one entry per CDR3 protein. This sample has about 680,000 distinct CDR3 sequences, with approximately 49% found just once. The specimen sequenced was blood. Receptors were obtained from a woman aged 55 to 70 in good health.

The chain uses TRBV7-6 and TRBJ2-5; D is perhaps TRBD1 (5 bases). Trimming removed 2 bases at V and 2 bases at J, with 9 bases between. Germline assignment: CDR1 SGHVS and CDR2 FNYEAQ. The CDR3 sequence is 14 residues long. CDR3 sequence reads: CASSLPRTQETQYF. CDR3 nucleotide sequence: TGTGCCAGCAGCTTACCACGGACACAAGAGACCCAGTACTTC.

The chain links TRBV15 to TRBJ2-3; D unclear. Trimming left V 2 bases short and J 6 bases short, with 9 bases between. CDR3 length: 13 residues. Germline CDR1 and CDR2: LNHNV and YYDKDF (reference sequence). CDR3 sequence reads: CATSRYSGDTQYF. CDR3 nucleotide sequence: TGTGCCACCAGCAGATACTCCGGGGATACGCAGTATTTT.

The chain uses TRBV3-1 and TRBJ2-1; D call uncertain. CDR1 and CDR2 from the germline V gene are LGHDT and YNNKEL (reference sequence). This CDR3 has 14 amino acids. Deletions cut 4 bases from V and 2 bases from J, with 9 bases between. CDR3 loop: CASSLTDTYNEQFF. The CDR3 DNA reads TGTGCCAGCAGCCTAACGGATACCTACAATGAGCAGTTCTTC.

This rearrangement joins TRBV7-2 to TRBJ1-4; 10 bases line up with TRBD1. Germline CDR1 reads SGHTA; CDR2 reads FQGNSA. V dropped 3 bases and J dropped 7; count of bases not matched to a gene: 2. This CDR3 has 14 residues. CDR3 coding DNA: TGTGCCAGCAGCTTCGGACAGGGGGGTGAAAAACTGTTTTTT. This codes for CASSFGQGGEKLFF. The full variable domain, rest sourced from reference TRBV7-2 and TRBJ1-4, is GAGVSQSPSNKVTEKGKDVELRCDPISGHTALYWYRQSLGQGLEFLIYFQGNSAPDKSGLPSDRFSAERTGGSVSTLTIQRTQQEDSAVYLCASSFGQGGEKLFFGSGTQLSVL.

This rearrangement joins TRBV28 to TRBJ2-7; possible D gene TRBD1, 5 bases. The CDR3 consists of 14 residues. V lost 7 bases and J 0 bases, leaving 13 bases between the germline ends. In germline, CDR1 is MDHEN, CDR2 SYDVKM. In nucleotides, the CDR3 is TGTGCCAGCAAGGGCCAGGGCCTCTCCTACGAGCAGTACTTC. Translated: CASKGQGLSYEQYF.

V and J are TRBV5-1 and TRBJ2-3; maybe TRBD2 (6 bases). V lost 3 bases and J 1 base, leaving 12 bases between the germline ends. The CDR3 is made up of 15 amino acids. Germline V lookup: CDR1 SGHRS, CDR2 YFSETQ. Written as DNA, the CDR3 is TGCGCCAGCAGCTATGAGGCTAGCGGCACAGATACGCAGTATTTT. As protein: CASSYEASGTDTQYF.